This T cell receptor beta chain derives from a study of blood T cell repertoires in COVID-19. Study-wide background: T cells, B-cell-depleted T cells, or PBMCs supplied cDNA or gDNA.

Trimming stripped 4 bases from V and 3 bases from J, with 6 bases between. The length of the CDR3 is 12 residues. The germline gives CDR1 MDHEN, CDR2 SYDVKM. In the original workflow: Amplification with reference gene primers provided the estimates of nucleated cell counts. TCRdb's copy holds only in-frame clones and misses some; the assay was immunoSEQ multiplex PCR. V and J calls and clone size follow that table, whereas D and trimming were derived from the DNA. The sample includes 70,000 to 100,000 clones, about 79% of them seen just once. This clone turned up a few times. The specimen was peripheral blood. This chain uses TRBV28 with TRBJ1-1; D unclear. The receptor comes from a woman between 45 and 65 years old with acute or convalescent COVID-19. CDR3 DNA sequence: TGTGCCAGCAGTTCAACAGACACTGAAGCTTTCTTT. It codes for CASSSTDTEAFF.